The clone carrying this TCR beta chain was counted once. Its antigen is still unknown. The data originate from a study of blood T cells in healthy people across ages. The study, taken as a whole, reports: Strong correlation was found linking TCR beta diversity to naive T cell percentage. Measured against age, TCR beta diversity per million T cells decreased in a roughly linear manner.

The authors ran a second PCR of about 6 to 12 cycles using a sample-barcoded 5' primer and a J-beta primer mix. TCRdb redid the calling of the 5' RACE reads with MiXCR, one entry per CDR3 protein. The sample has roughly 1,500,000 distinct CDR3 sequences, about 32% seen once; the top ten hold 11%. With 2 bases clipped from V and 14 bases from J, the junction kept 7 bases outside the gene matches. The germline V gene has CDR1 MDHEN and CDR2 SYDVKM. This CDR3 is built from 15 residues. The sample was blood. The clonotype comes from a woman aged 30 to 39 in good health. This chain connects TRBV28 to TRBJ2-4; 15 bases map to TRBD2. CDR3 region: CASSLPGTSGGLEYF. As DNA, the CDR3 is TGTGCCAGCAGTTTACCTGGGACTAGCGGGGGGCTGGAGTACTTC. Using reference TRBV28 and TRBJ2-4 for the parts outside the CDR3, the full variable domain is DVKVTQSSRYLVKRTGEKVFLECVQDMDHENMFWYRQDPGLGLRLIYFSYDVKMKEKGDIPEGYSVSREKKERFSLILESASTNQTSMYLCASSLPGTSGGLEYFGAGTRLSVL.